Following are 9 T cell receptor beta chains from one sample sequenced in a study of T cells expressing NK-cell markers. TCRdb reworked the 5' RACE reads into one entry per CDR3 protein, no DNA. The sample is made up of around 470,000 distinct CDR3 sequences, and the top ten hold 1.4% of it. The specimen was blood T cells: a sorted CD56 or NKG2C T cell subset, CD4+ or CD8+ T cells, or bulk PBMC T cells (not recorded which). Every receptor here comes from a woman aged 45-59 years in good health.

The chain couples TRBV3-1 to TRBJ2-2. Germline loops: CDR1 LGHDT, CDR2 YNNKEL (reference sequence). The length of the CDR3 is 11 residues. CDR3 loop: CASKLDGELFF.

CDR3 region: CATTGSRGEASF. The chain recombines TRBV24-1 with TRBJ1-1; TCRdb indicates TRBD1, and absent DNA this call remains unverified. The germline gives CDR1 KGHDR, CDR2 SFDVKD. This CDR3 has 12 residues.

This chain uses TRBV27 with TRBJ1-1. The germline V gene encodes CDR1 MNHEY and CDR2 SMNVEV (reference sequence). The CDR3 length is 16 residues. The CDR3 loop is CASSSMINLKNTEAFF.

This chain uses TRBV20-1 with TRBJ2-1; TCRdb's D call of TRBD1 is untestable without DNA. The CDR3 contains 12 residues. CDR1 and CDR2 (germline): DFQATT, SNEGSKA (reference sequence). This chain's CDR3 is CSASPTVGEQFF.

V and J are TRBV5-1 and TRBJ1-4; there is no DNA to check the TCRdb D call of TRBD1. Germline V CDR1 and CDR2: SGHRS, YFSETQ. The CDR3 extends over 14 amino acids. CDR3 sequence reads: CASKLYPRGEKLFF. Together with reference TRBV5-1 and TRBJ1-4, the CDR3 gives the full variable domain: KAGVTQTPRYLIKTRGQQVTLSCSPISGHRSVSWYQQTPGQGLQFLFEYFSETQRNKGNFPGRFSGRQFSNSRSEMNVSTLELGDSALYLCASKLYPRGEKLFFGSGTQLSVL.

V is TRBV12-3 or TRBV12-4 and J is TRBJ2-3; lacking DNA, the TRBD2 call made by TCRdb goes unchecked. The CDR3 spans 16 residues. The CDR3 loop reads CASSPTSGRTTDTQYF.

This chain connects TRBV7-8 to TRBJ2-1. From germline, CDR1 is SGHVS and CDR2 FQNEAQ. This CDR3 contains 15 residues. CDR3 protein: CASSSRPDTYNEQFF.

The V gene is TRBV12-5, the J gene TRBJ2-5; lacking DNA, the TRBD1 call made by TCRdb goes unchecked. The CDR3 has 14 residues. CDR1 and CDR2 (germline): LGHNT, FRNRAP. The CDR3 sequence: CASGFGAGKETQYF.

V usage is TRBV7-9 and J usage is TRBJ2-2. From germline, CDR1 is SEHNR and CDR2 FQNEAQ (reference sequence). This CDR3 contains 14 residues. CDR3 protein: CASLTGLLIGELFF.